These 19 T cell receptor beta chains share one sample of origin, sequenced in a study of T-cell memory formation after mild COVID-19. TCRdb analysed the 5' RACE reads with MiXCR anew, one entry per CDR3 protein. Among around 530,000 distinct CDR3 sequences, about a fifth were seen once, and the ten largest hold around 7.7%. Sample: PBMCs or a T cell subset sorted from them (not recorded which). These receptors were obtained from an adult woman who had mild COVID-19 (a few samples of this study predate the infection). Cell type and time point are not known.

V usage is TRBV20-1 and J usage is TRBJ2-3, with 12 bases lining up with TRBD2. This CDR3 region has 15 residues. The junction had 5 bases not matched to a gene; V was cut back by 2 bases and J by 5 bases. The germline CDR1 and CDR2 sequences are DFQATT and SNEGSKA (reference sequence). The CDR3 nucleotides are TGCAGTGCTAGACTAGCGGGAGGGCCGTTAGATACGCAGTATTTT. It yields the protein CSARLAGGPLDTQYF.

V usage is TRBV27 and J usage is TRBJ1-4; D perhaps matches TRBD1 (6 bases). The CDR3 runs to 14 residues. CDR1 is MNHEY, CDR2 SMNVEV, per germline (reference sequence). The germline V and J ends were trimmed by 6 bases and 2 bases, with 10 bases remaining between them. Here the CDR3 reads CASRRRGTNEKLFF. The DNA for the CDR3 is TGTGCCAGCAGACGGAGGGGGACTAATGAAAAACTGTTTTTT.

Comments on this clonotype: At one of its ends the junction is not consistent with the germline gene, which may arise from a read error. V and J are TRBV5-1 and TRBJ2-3; weak D call: TRBD1 (6 bases). CDR3 length: 15 amino acids. Looked up from germline, CDR1 is SGHRS and CDR2 is YFSETQ. The DNA for the CDR3 is TGCGCCAGCAGTTTGGGGGACATCCGCACAGATACGCAGTATTTT. As protein: CASSLGDIRTDTQYF.

In this sample, this clonotype turned up many times. The CDR3, as DNA: TGTGCCAGCAGCCACGGGGCGAGGGACCGAGCCGGGGAGCTGTTTTTT. Residues: CASSHGARDRAGELFF. The chain carries TRBV4-2 and TRBJ2-2; D is possibly TRBD1 or TRBD2 (5 bases each). The CDR3 is 16 residues long. Looked up from germline, CDR1 is LGHNA and CDR2 is YNFKEQ. V lost 3 bases and J lost 6, with 17 bases in between.

V gene TRBV7-2 combines with J gene TRBJ1-2; 10 bases map to TRBD1. The CDR3 spans 13 residues. J gave up 7 bases and V 4 bases, and 3 bases lay outside the gene matches. Germline V lookup: CDR1 SGHTA, CDR2 FQGNSA. DNA of the CDR3: TGTGCCAGCAGCTCCGGACAGGGGGGTGGCTACACCTTC. Amino acid sequence: CASSSGQGGGYTF.

V gene TRBV4-2 combines with J gene TRBJ2-2, with D perhaps TRBD2 (6 bases). The CDR3 sequence is 16 residues long. V gave up 5 bases and J gave up 0 bases, with 13 bases separating them. Germline lookup yields CDR1 LGHNA and CDR2 YNFKEQ. CDR3 sequence reads: CASSYGTGANTGELFF. The CDR3 bases are TGTGCCAGCAGCTACGGGACGGGGGCGAACACCGGGGAGCTGTTTTTT.

The V call is TRBV11-1, the J call TRBJ2-3; 7 bases agree with TRBD2. V lost 8 bases and J lost 6; bases outside the gene matches: 14. The CDR3 totals 15 residues. Germline V gives CDR1 SGHAT, CDR2 FQDESV (reference sequence). The CDR3 protein is CASRRLGGGYDTQYF. The CDR3 region has the DNA TGTGCCAGCCGTAGACTGGGCGGGGGTTATGATACGCAGTATTTT.

Written as DNA, the CDR3 is TGCAGTGCTACCACAGGGGCAGTAGCTTTCTTT. Translating gives CSATTGAVAFF. The rearrangement joins TRBV20-1 to TRBJ1-1; 7 positions agree with TRBD1. The germline CDR1 and CDR2 sequences are DFQATT and SNEGSKA (reference sequence). V shed 4 bases, J shed 10 bases, and the junction held 6 bases outside the gene matches. CDR3 size: 11 residues.

Only a few counts were recorded for this clonotype. The chain employs TRBV7-2 and TRBJ1-1; D is ambiguous. This CDR3 has 15 residues. Germline V gene lookup returns CDR1 SGHTA and CDR2 FQGNSA. Trimming removed 6 bases from V and 6 bases from J, with 20 bases in between. The DNA for the CDR3 is TGTGCCAGCAGGTATCCCTTCGCCGGAAAGGCTGAAGCTTTCTTT. Translation: CASRYPFAGKAEAFF.

This clonotype was seen a handful of times. CDR3 amino acids: CASSLGCGLRTYEQYF. The CDR3 DNA sequence: TGTGCCAGCAGCTTAGGATGTGGGTTAAGAACCTACGAGCAGTACTTC. The gene calls are TRBV7-4 and TRBJ2-7; D not certain. Germline CDR1 reads SGHVT; CDR2 reads SQSDAQ. This CDR3 region has 16 residues. The V end lost 1 base, the J end lost 2 bases, and 15 bases lay between the germline ends.

This chain links TRBV24-1 with TRBJ2-1, with a tentative D call TRBD1 (5 bases). The V end was cut by 10 bases, the J end by 0 bases, with 21 bases between. Per the germline V gene, CDR1 is KGHDR and CDR2 is SFDVKD. There are 17 residues in the CDR3. The CDR3: CATPRYQTDSSYNEQFF. In DNA form, the CDR3 reads TGTGCCACGCCTCGGTACCAGACTGACAGCTCCTACAATGAGCAGTTCTTC.

This clonotype has a handful of counts. The V gene is TRBV7-3, the J gene TRBJ2-3; 7 nucleotides align to TRBD2. Germline V gene data show CDR1 as SGHTA and CDR2 as FQGTGA. The CDR3 runs to 16 residues. J lost 2 bases, V lost 5 bases, and 10 bases had no gene match. CDR3 residues: CASSPMSGVFTDTQYF. The CDR3 coding sequence is TGTGCCAGCAGCCCCATGAGCGGGGTCTTCACAGATACGCAGTATTTT.

This clonotype appeared once. V gene TRBV6-2 or TRBV6-3 combines with J gene TRBJ2-7, with 7 bases that match TRBD2. The trim removed 7 bases at V and 2 bases at J, leaving 8 bases unmatched. Germline V gene lookup returns CDR1 MNHEY and CDR2 SVGEGT. The CDR3 covers 14 residues. CDR3 nucleotides: TGTGCCAGCAATGCCGGGAGGAGACCCTACGAGCAGTACTTC. It translates to CASNAGRRPYEQYF.

This clonotype was detected only a few times. V is TRBV3-1 and J is TRBJ2-3, with D unclear. The germline CDR1 and CDR2 sequences are LGHDT and YNNKEL (reference sequence). This CDR3 comprises 12 residues. Trimming pared 6 bases from V and 6 bases from J, leaving 10 bases between. The CDR3 coding sequence is TGTGCCAGCAGGGGTATCAGGGATACGCAGTATTTT. Translated: CASRGIRDTQYF.

This clonotype has a count of ten or more. The chain is built from TRBV5-1 and TRBJ2-5, with no clear D. V lost 4 bases to trimming and J lost 2 bases, with 9 bases between them. This CDR3 region has 13 residues. Germline CDR1 is SGHRS and CDR2 is YFSETQ. Here the CDR3 reads CASSIPGQETQYF. CDR3 nucleotide sequence: TGCGCCAGCAGCATTCCAGGACAAGAGACCCAGTACTTC.

This clonotype occurred a few times. The rearrangement links TRBV7-9 to TRBJ1-4; D is undetermined. Germline CDR1 reads SEHNR; CDR2 reads FQNEAQ (reference sequence). Trimming took off 4 bases at V and 3 bases at J, with 18 bases between the two ends. The CDR3 sequence is 17 residues long. The CDR3 nucleotides read TGTGCCAGCAGCTCGTTCGTGTCCCTCTCGTCTAATGAAAAACTGTTTTTT. Encoded protein: CASSSFVSLSSNEKLFF.

This clonotype came up many times. The rearrangement uses TRBV15 and TRBJ1-2; D remains unclear. CDR1 and CDR2 (germline): LNHNV, YYDKDF (reference sequence). The CDR3 is 12 amino acids. V dropped 0 bases and J dropped 4 bases, with 3 bases sitting between them. The CDR3 DNA is TGTGCCACCAGCAGAGACAGCTATGGCTACACCTTC. Translating it yields CATSRDSYGYTF.

The chain joins TRBV7-2 to TRBJ2-4; 8 bases line up with TRBD2. The germline gives CDR1 SGHTA, CDR2 FQGNSA. The CDR3 has 18 residues. V was pared by 0 bases and J by 6 bases, with 13 bases of the junction left unmatched. CDR3 sequence (DNA): TGTGCCAGCAGCTTAGCCGGATCGACTAGCGCCGTCCTAAACATTCAGTACTTC. It codes for CASSLAGSTSAVLNIQYF.

This clonotype was picked up a small number of times. This chain links TRBV19 with TRBJ2-1; a weak D match, TRBD2 (6 bases). The V end was cut by 5 bases, the J end by 8 bases, with 16 bases between. The CDR3 is made up of 14 amino acids. Germline V gives CDR1 LNHDA, CDR2 SQIVND (reference sequence). In DNA form, the CDR3 reads TGTGCCAGTAGTCCCGCTAGCGTGGGCGATGAGCAGTTCTTC. Translated, it gives CASSPASVGDEQFF.